One sample yielded the 10 T cell receptor beta chains listed below, sequenced in a study of human T cells and chemical hapten exposure. Time point denoted: patch test 1, 2 weeks after DPC sensitization. The treatment is: therapeutic diphenylcyclopropenone sensitization with weekly scalp DPC. Each CDR3 protein is one row after TCRdb ran MiXCR on the RACE reads. The data hold about 340,000 distinct CDR3 sequences, with around 7% observed a single time. The material sequenced was whole blood, taken in connection with sensitization to the hapten diphenylcyclopropenone (DPC). These TCRs come from a woman aged 18-29 years with alopecia areata. Some clones in this sample may be carry-over from other donors' samples.

This clonotype was seen many times. V and J are TRBV6-2 or TRBV6-3 and TRBJ1-2; 9 positions match TRBD1. CDR3 length: 14 amino acids. CDR1 and CDR2 from the germline V gene are MNHEY and SVGEGT. The ends lost 2 bases at V and 6 bases at J; junction bases unmatched: 4. CDR3: CASSYDRGFDGYTF. In DNA, the CDR3 is TGTGCCAGCAGTTACGACAGGGGGTTCGATGGCTACACCTTC.

In this sample, this clonotype turned up many times. This chain links TRBV5-5 with TRBJ2-3; D is tentatively TRBD1 or TRBD2 (5 bases each). Germline V gene lookup returns CDR1 SGHKS and CDR2 YYEKEE (reference sequence). The CDR3 totals 16 residues. The germline V and J ends were trimmed by 4 bases and 2 bases, with 17 bases remaining between them. Here the CDR3 DNA reads TGTGCCAGCAGCACCGGGGACCCCGATCTCACAGATACGCAGTATTTT. This codes for CASSTGDPDLTDTQYF.

This rearrangement joins TRBV25-1 to TRBJ2-5; D not resolved. CDR1 and CDR2 (germline): MGHDK, SYGVNS. V was shortened by 4 bases and J by 2 bases, with 11 bases between the two germline ends. This CDR3 has 14 amino acids. The DNA for the CDR3 is TGTGCCAGCAGTGCCGAAGGATTACAAGAGACCCAGTACTTC. This sequence encodes CASSAEGLQETQYF.

This clonotype was seen at least ten times. This rearrangement joins TRBV29-1 to TRBJ1-5; TRBD1 matches 10 bases. This CDR3 is built from 13 residues. The ends lost 7 bases at V and 6 bases at J; junction bases unmatched: 6. Per germline, CDR1 SQVTM and CDR2 ANQGSEA. The CDR3 sequence is CSAGQGGGQPQHF. CDR3 DNA sequence: TGCAGCGCTGGACAGGGGGGAGGTCAGCCCCAGCATTTT.

This clonotype was seen many times. The chain has TRBV29-1 and TRBJ2-6; D not certain. V was trimmed by 4 bases and J by 0 bases, leaving 4 bases between them. The CDR3 runs to 13 residues. Germline V lookup: CDR1 SQVTM, CDR2 ANQGSEA. The CDR3 is CSVGSSGANVLTF. CDR3 DNA sequence: TGCAGCGTTGGAAGCTCTGGGGCCAACGTCCTGACTTTC.

There are many counts of this clonotype. The chain is built from TRBV28 and TRBJ2-3, with 10 bases matching TRBD2. Germline V gives CDR1 MDHEN, CDR2 SYDVKM. J gave up 4 bases and V 6 bases, and 7 bases lay outside the gene matches. This CDR3 has 15 amino acids. CDR3 residues: CASSLGAGGPDTQYF. The CDR3, as DNA: TGTGCCAGCAGCTTAGGAGCGGGGGGGCCAGATACGCAGTATTTT.

This clonotype was found a few times. The rearrangement uses TRBV6-6 and TRBJ2-1, with 14 nucleotides matching TRBD2. The CDR3 has 17 amino acids. Germline V gene lookup returns CDR1 MNHNY and CDR2 SVGAGI (reference sequence). Unmatched junction bases numbered 10, after V lost 5 bases and J lost 7 bases. The CDR3 DNA sequence: TGTGCCAGCAGTCTCGGGACTAGCGGGGGCCCGGGGAATGAGCAGTTCTTC. Its protein is CASSLGTSGGPGNEQFF.

This clonotype has ten or more counts. This chain uses TRBV10-3 with TRBJ2-6; TRBD1 agrees at 7 bases. The CDR3 extends over 19 amino acids. The junction had 8 bases not matched to a gene; V was cut back by 0 bases and J by 0 bases. The germline CDR1 and CDR2 sequences are ENHRY and SYGVKD. CDR3 DNA: TGTGCCATCAGTGAGTCCCGTGAGACAGGGTACTCTGGGGCCAACGTCCTGACTTTC. It encodes CAISESRETGYSGANVLTF.

This clonotype has at least ten counts. The V and J genes are TRBV29-1 and TRBJ2-3, with D unclear. This CDR3 spans 14 amino acids. Trimming left V 4 bases short and J 4 bases short, with 15 bases between. Germline-derived CDR1 and CDR2 are SQVTM and ANQGSEA. For the CDR3, the DNA is TGCAGCGTTGTACCGGCTAGGGTCCCAGATACGCAGTATTTT. Residues: CSVVPARVPDTQYF.

This clonotype was detected only a few times. V gene TRBV7-2 combines with J gene TRBJ1-1, with TRBD1 as a possible D gene (6 bases). V was trimmed by 6 bases and J by 8 bases, leaving 13 bases between them. Per the germline V gene, CDR1 is SGHTA and CDR2 is FQGNSA. There are 12 residues in the CDR3. The CDR3 loop reads CASSPHTGEAFF. The DNA for the CDR3 is TGTGCCAGCAGTCCACACACAGGGGAAGCTTTCTTT.